These T cell receptor beta chains were read from a single sample in a study of beta chain features in type 1 diabetes. Profiling relied on immunoSEQ multiplex PCR, and the TCRdb table lists in-frame clones only, not all of them. The sample lists 300,000 to 400,000 clones; 9.5% to 10% were seen once. Specimen: central memory CD4+ T cells from blood. The receptor source for this set is a man in his thirties or forties with type 1 diabetes. Each CDR3 is given without its conserved first and last residue. Each record gives: J gene, V gene, clone size, CDR3 protein. Size values are once, few and many counts, or a class for expanded clones, and some rows have none.

J gene: TRBJ2-3
V gene: TRBV11-2
clone size: few
CDR3 protein: ASSSQAGGPGTDTQY

J gene: TRBJ2-7
V gene: TRBV6-6
clone size: many
CDR3 protein: ASSSGQGYEQY

J gene: TRBJ2-7
V gene: TRBV27
clone size: .
CDR3 protein: ASSEAHSSYEQY

J gene: TRBJ1-4
V gene: TRBV4-1
clone size: .
CDR3 protein: ASSPWGMQGEKLF

J gene: TRBJ2-7
V gene: TRBV7-3
clone size: few
CDR3 protein: ASSLNGLAGTYEQY

J gene: TRBJ2-3
V gene: TRBV30
clone size: .
CDR3 protein: AWTVGTDTQY

J gene: TRBJ2-3
V gene: TRBV27
clone size: .
CDR3 protein: ASSLQMGPLRLDTQY

J gene: TRBJ1-4
V gene: TRBV13
clone size: once
CDR3 protein: ASSLGLGQGREKLF

J gene: TRBJ2-2
V gene: TRBV28
clone size: .
CDR3 protein: ATSTGGMNTGELF

J gene: TRBJ2-1
V gene: TRBV14
clone size: .
CDR3 protein: ASSLRGVAERNEQF

J gene: TRBJ2-2
V gene: TRBV4-3
clone size: .
CDR3 protein: ASSQEHLNTGELF

J gene: TRBJ2-5
V gene: TRBV19
clone size: few
CDR3 protein: ATTSGQGGTQY

J gene: TRBJ1-2
V gene: TRBV30
clone size: many
CDR3 protein: AWSVGLSTGYT

J gene: TRBJ2-7
V gene: TRBV6-1
clone size: .
CDR3 protein: ASSEYPSGSRSSYEQY

J gene: TRBJ1-3
V gene: TRBV5-4
clone size: few
CDR3 protein: ASSLGAYTDTIY

J gene: TRBJ2-3
V gene: TRBV11-3
clone size: many
CDR3 protein: ASSLDGKGTDTQY

J gene: TRBJ1-1
V gene: TRBV28
clone size: .
CDR3 protein: ASSQWRLNTEAF

J gene: TRBJ2-5
V gene: TRBV10-3
clone size: .
CDR3 protein: AISEAGQGRETQY

J gene: TRBJ2-4
V gene: TRBV10-3
clone size: .
CDR3 protein: AISDIYAGVGAKNIQY

J gene: TRBJ2-1
V gene: TRBV5-1
clone size: .
CDR3 protein: ASSLVASGNEQF

J gene: TRBJ1-6
V gene: TRBV27
clone size: .
CDR3 protein: ASSLRESPLH

J gene: TRBJ2-6
V gene: TRBV6-1
clone size: .
CDR3 protein: ASSEKSGANVLT

J gene: TRBJ1-2
V gene: TRBV28
clone size: few
CDR3 protein: ASSPPTGAGYT

J gene: TRBJ2-7
V gene: TRBV27
clone size: .
CDR3 protein: ASSRTSGRSELRYEQY

J gene: TRBJ2-1
V gene: TRBV7-3
clone size: few
CDR3 protein: ASSLAWGNEQF

J gene: TRBJ1-5
V gene: TRBV18
clone size: few
CDR3 protein: ASSPRGDSNQPQH

J gene: TRBJ2-1
V gene: TRBV19
clone size: many
CDR3 protein: ASSPGTSGSYNEQF

J gene: TRBJ2-7
V gene: TRBV6-1
clone size: .
CDR3 protein: ASSESGTGTYEQY

J gene: TRBJ2-5
V gene: TRBV28
clone size: many
CDR3 protein: ASSPQGAEETQY

J gene: TRBJ2-1
V gene: TRBV5-8
clone size: .
CDR3 protein: ASSRGTTSGYYNEQF

J gene: TRBJ2-3
V gene: TRBV6-1
clone size: .
CDR3 protein: ASSDGHKGTDTQY

J gene: TRBJ2-1
V gene: TRBV14
clone size: many
CDR3 protein: ASSQVPAGGQF

J gene: TRBJ2-3
V gene: TRBV2
clone size: few
CDR3 protein: ASSVRVDTQY

J gene: TRBJ2-7
V gene: TRBV27
clone size: few
CDR3 protein: ASSRPPGLAVYEQY

J gene: TRBJ2-3
V gene: TRBV29-1
clone size: .
CDR3 protein: SVPTGGTDTQY

J gene: TRBJ1-2
V gene: TRBV6-1
clone size: few
CDR3 protein: ASRRTTYGYT

J gene: TRBJ2-5
V gene: TRBV5-1
clone size: many
CDR3 protein: ASSLGLAGARETQY

J gene: TRBJ2-2
V gene: TRBV7-8
clone size: few
CDR3 protein: ASSMSPDRELF

J gene: TRBJ2-3
V gene: TRBV7-9
clone size: few
CDR3 protein: ASSLYRGGYTDTQY

J gene: TRBJ2-7
V gene: TRBV21-1
clone size: once
CDR3 protein: ASSLTGVGYEQY

J gene: TRBJ1-1
V gene: TRBV6-1
clone size: .
CDR3 protein: ASSSLANTEAF

J gene: TRBJ2-3
V gene: TRBV18
clone size: .
CDR3 protein: ASSPLRRGATDTQY

J gene: TRBJ2-3
V gene: TRBV4-1
clone size: .
CDR3 protein: ASSQAKGSGTDTQY

J gene: TRBJ1-1
V gene: TRBV6-1
clone size: .
CDR3 protein: ASSEGGDTEAF

J gene: TRBJ1-2
V gene: TRBV25-1
clone size: few
CDR3 protein: ASSLTGLGNYGYT

J gene: TRBJ2-7
V gene: TRBV28
clone size: few
CDR3 protein: ASRTGGGEQY

J gene: TRBJ2-6
V gene: TRBV11-2
clone size: few
CDR3 protein: ASKFSGANVLT